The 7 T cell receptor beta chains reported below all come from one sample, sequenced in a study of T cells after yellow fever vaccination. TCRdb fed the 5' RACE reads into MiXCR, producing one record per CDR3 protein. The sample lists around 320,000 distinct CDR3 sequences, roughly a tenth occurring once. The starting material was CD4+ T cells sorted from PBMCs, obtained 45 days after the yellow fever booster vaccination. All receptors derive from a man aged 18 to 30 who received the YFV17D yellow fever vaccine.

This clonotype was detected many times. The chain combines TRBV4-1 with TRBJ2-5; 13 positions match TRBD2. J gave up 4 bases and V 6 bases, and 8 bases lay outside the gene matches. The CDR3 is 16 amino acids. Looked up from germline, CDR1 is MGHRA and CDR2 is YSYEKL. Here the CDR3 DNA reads TGCGCCAGCAGTCGGACTAGCGGGGGCTGGGGAGAGACCCAGTACTTC. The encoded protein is CASSRTSGGWGETQYF.

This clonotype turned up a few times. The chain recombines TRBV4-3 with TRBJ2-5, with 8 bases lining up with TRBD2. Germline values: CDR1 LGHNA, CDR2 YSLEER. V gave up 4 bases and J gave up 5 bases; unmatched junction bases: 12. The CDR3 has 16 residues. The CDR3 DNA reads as TGCGCCAGCAGCCCCAGAGGACTAGCAGGGCGGGAGACCCAGTACTTC. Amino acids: CASSPRGLAGRETQYF.

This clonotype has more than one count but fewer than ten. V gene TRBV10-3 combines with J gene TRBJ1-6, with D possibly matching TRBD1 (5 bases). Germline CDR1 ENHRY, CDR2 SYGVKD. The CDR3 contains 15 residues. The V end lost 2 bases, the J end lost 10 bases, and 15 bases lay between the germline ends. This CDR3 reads CAISERGVQGSPLHF. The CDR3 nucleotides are TGTGCCATCAGTGAGCGCGGGGTGCAGGGATCACCCCTCCACTTT.

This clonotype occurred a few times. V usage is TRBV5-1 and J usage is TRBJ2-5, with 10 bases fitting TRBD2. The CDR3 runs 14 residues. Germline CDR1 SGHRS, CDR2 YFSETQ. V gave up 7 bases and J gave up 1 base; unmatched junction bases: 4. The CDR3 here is CASASGSPQETQYF. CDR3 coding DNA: TGCGCCAGCGCTAGCGGGAGCCCCCAAGAGACCCAGTACTTC. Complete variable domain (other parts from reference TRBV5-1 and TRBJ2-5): KAGVTQTPRYLIKTRGQQVTLSCSPISGHRSVSWYQQTPGQGLQFLFEYFSETQRNKGNFPGRFSGRQFSNSRSEMNVSTLELGDSALYLCASASGSPQETQYFGPGTRLLVL.

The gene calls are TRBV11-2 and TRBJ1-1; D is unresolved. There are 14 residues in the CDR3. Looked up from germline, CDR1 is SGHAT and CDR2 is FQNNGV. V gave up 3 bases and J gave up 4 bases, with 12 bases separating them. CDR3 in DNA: TGTGCCAGCAGCTTCTGGGAAAAGGGCACTGAAGCTTTCTTT. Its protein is CASSFWEKGTEAFF. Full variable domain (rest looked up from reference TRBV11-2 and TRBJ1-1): EAGVAQSPRYKIIEKRQSVAFWCNPISGHATLYWYQQILGQGPKLLIQFQNNGVVDDSQLPKDRFSAERLKGVDSTLKIQPAKLEDSAVYLCASSFWEKGTEAFFGQGTRLTVV.

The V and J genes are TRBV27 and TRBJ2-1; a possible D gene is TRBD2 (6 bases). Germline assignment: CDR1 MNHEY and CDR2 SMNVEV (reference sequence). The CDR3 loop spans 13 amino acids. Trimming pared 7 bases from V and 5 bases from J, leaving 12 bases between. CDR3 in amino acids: CASKGRGDNEQFF. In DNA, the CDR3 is TGTGCCAGCAAGGGGCGGGGAGACAATGAGCAGTTCTTC.

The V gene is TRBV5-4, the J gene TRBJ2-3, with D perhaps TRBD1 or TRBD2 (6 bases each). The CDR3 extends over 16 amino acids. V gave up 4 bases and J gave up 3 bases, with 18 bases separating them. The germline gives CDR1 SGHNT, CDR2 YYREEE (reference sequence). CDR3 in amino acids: CASSGPKGGGTDTQYF. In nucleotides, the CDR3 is TGTGCCAGCAGCGGTCCGAAGGGGGGAGGAACAGATACGCAGTATTTT.